The next 20 T cell receptor beta chains were all read from a single sample in a study of T cell responses to AZD1222 COVID-19 vaccine. Sequenced by immunoSEQ multiplex PCR; TCRdb stores in-frame clones only, minus some. Found here are 150,000 to 200,000 clones, over 80% of them singletons; the top ten hold approximately 0.98%. The source was peripheral blood, collected 28 days after the second dose of the MenACWY control vaccine. The receptors derive from an adult who received the MenACWY meningococcal vaccine as a control.

V gene TRBV19 combines with J gene TRBJ1-2; D ambiguous. This CDR3 region has 13 residues. In germline, CDR1 is LNHDA, CDR2 SQIVND (reference sequence). V dropped 3 bases and J dropped 2 bases, with 7 bases sitting between them. The CDR3 DNA follows: TGTGCCAGTAGTATGGCCCTAAACTATGGCTACACCTTC. Protein product: CASSMALNYGYTF.

The rearrangement joins TRBV5-1 to TRBJ1-2; D is unresolved. Looked up from germline, CDR1 is SGHRS and CDR2 is YFSETQ. Trimming took off 3 bases at V and 4 bases at J, with 10 bases between the two ends. The CDR3 is 13 residues long. CDR3 loop: CASSSGLAYGYTF. The CDR3 DNA reads TGCGCCAGCAGCTCCGGACTAGCCTATGGCTACACCTTC.

The chain combines TRBV19 with TRBJ2-1, with 9 bases fitting TRBD1. The CDR3 runs to 16 residues. CDR1 is LNHDA, CDR2 SQIVND, per germline (reference sequence). V trimming: 2 bases; J trimming: 9 bases; junction bases outside the gene matches: 11. CDR3 nucleotide sequence: TGTGCCAGTAGTATAACTCCGGGACAGGGAATAGGTGAGCAGTTCTTC. Translation: CASSITPGQGIGEQFF.

The chain is built from TRBV7-9 and TRBJ1-4; 7 bases are shared with TRBD1. There are 14 residues in the CDR3. V dropped 5 bases and J dropped 2; count of bases not matched to a gene: 2. CDR1 and CDR2 (germline): SEHNR, FQNEAQ (reference sequence). CDR3 sequence (DNA): TGTGCCAGCAGCAAGGACAGGACTAATGAAAAACTGTTTTTT. It specifies CASSKDRTNEKLFF.

The genes are TRBV3-1 (or the pseudogene TRBV3-2) and TRBJ2-3; tentatively, D is TRBD1 (6 bases). V was clipped by 2 bases and J by 5 bases, with 11 bases between them. The CDR3 covers 14 residues. CDR1 LGHDT and CDR2 YNNKEL come from the germline V gene (reference sequence). CDR3 sequence: CASSQPTGRDTQYF. The CDR3, as DNA: TGTGCCAGCAGCCAACCCACAGGGAGAGATACGCAGTATTTT.

This chain uses TRBV30 with TRBJ2-7; 7 positions match TRBD2. The CDR3 contains 12 residues. V lost 0 bases and J lost 5; bases outside the gene matches: 1. Germline assignment: CDR1 GTSNPN and CDR2 SVGIG (reference sequence). This CDR3 is CAWSVGTNEQYF. The CDR3 DNA sequence: TGTGCCTGGAGTGTAGGGACTAACGAGCAGTACTTC.

This sequence joins TRBV6-6 and TRBJ2-1, with 10 bases lining up with TRBD1. V shed 4 bases and J 3 bases; nucleotides not matched to a gene: 6. CDR3 size: 16 residues. CDR1 is MNHNY, CDR2 SVGAGI, per germline (reference sequence). CDR3 sequence reads: CASSSVRDRGYNEQFF. CDR3 in DNA: TGTGCCAGCAGTTCCGTCCGGGACAGGGGCTACAATGAGCAGTTCTTC.

The chain employs TRBV7-2 and TRBJ1-5; 10 nucleotides agree with TRBD1. The CDR3 loop spans 15 amino acids. With 5 bases clipped from V and 6 bases from J, the junction kept 7 bases outside the gene matches. Germline lookup yields CDR1 SGHTA and CDR2 FQGNSA. The CDR3 is CASSRGTGVFQPQHF. CDR3 DNA sequence: TGTGCCAGCAGCAGAGGGACAGGGGTTTTTCAGCCCCAGCATTTT.

This clone was seen a few times. The chain recombines TRBV6-1 with TRBJ1-1; no clear D. Trimming shortened V by 2 bases and J by 0 bases, and 10 bases separated the two germline ends. The germline V gene has CDR1 MNHNS and CDR2 SASEGT. The CDR3 runs to 15 residues. CDR3 nucleotides: TGTGCCAGCAGTGAACACGAATACATGAACACTGAAGCTTTCTTT. This translates into CASSEHEYMNTEAFF.

The chain carries TRBV5-4 and TRBJ1-6; D not resolved. V shed 4 bases and J shed 7 bases, with 9 bases lying between them. Looked up from germline, CDR1 is SGHNT and CDR2 is YYREEE (reference sequence). This CDR3 has 13 amino acids. The CDR3 nucleotides are TGTGCCAGCAGCGTCGACAAGAATTCACCCCTCCACTTT. Its protein is CASSVDKNSPLHF.

The J gene is TRBJ2-7, the V gene TRBV24-1, with D possibly matching TRBD2 (6 bases). This CDR3 comprises 13 residues. Trimming stripped 8 bases from V and 6 bases from J, with 16 bases between. Germline V gives CDR1 KGHDR, CDR2 SFDVKD. CDR3: CATMGLETSEQYF. The CDR3 nucleotides read TGTGCCACCATGGGTCTGGAGACTAGCGAGCAGTACTTC.

The V gene is TRBV7-2, the J gene TRBJ2-5; the match to TRBD1 covers 7 bases. The J segment lost 2 bases and the V segment lost 2 bases, leaving 2 bases of the junction unmatched. From germline, CDR1 is SGHTA and CDR2 FQGNSA. This CDR3 has 14 amino acids. CDR3 in DNA: TGTGCCAGCAGCTTAAACAGGGGTCAAGAGACCCAGTACTTC. This gives the protein CASSLNRGQETQYF.

V gene TRBV7-8 combines with J gene TRBJ2-1, with TRBD1 matching 7 bases. Germline CDR1 SGHVS, CDR2 FQNEAQ. This CDR3 has 15 amino acids. V lost 3 bases to trimming and J lost 7 bases; unmatched junction nucleotides: 9. DNA of the CDR3: TGTGCCAGCAGCTTCGGGACAGCTGCCAGGAATGAGCAGTTCTTC. Translating gives CASSFGTAARNEQFF.

V is TRBV27 and J is TRBJ2-1; D may be TRBD2 (6 bases). The CDR3 contains 13 residues. In germline, CDR1 is MNHEY, CDR2 SMNVEV (reference sequence). V was clipped by 4 bases and J by 9 bases, with 13 bases between them. CDR3 loop: CASSWGGVGEQFF. CDR3 DNA: TGTGCCAGCAGTTGGGGCGGGGTTGGTGAGCAGTTCTTC.

The chain carries TRBV11-2 and TRBJ1-5, with D possibly matching TRBD1 (5 bases). Between the trimmed V and J ends, which lost 5 bases and 4 bases, there was a span of 12 bases. CDR3 length equals 14 residues. Germline V gene lookup returns CDR1 SGHAT and CDR2 FQNNGV. CDR3 DNA sequence: TGTGCCAGCAGCCCAACGGGGCCTAATCAGCCCCAGCATTTT. The encoded protein is CASSPTGPNQPQHF.

The chain links TRBV20-1 to TRBJ1-5, with D uncertain. The CDR3 covers 15 residues. The germline V gene has CDR1 DFQATT and CDR2 SNEGSKA (reference sequence). Trimming removed 3 bases at V and 0 bases at J, with 12 bases between. CDR3 DNA sequence: TGCAGTGCTAGTTCGGAAAGTTATAGCAATCAGCCCCAGCATTTT. This codes for CSASSESYSNQPQHF.

The chain joins TRBV20-1 to TRBJ2-2; D ambiguous. V was shortened by 3 bases and J by 2 bases, with 10 bases between the two germline ends. Germline assignment: CDR1 DFQATT and CDR2 SNEGSKA (reference sequence). The CDR3 totals 14 residues. CDR3 protein: CSASGLDNTGELFF. The CDR3 bases are TGCAGTGCTAGTGGTCTAGATAACACCGGGGAGCTGTTTTTT.

For this clone: This specimen includes other DNA sequences encoding the same CDR3. This rearrangement joins TRBV3-1 (or the pseudogene TRBV3-2) to TRBJ2-5, with D possibly being TRBD1 (7 bases). The CDR3 sequence is 14 residues long. V lost 1 base, J lost 5 bases, and 11 bases lay in between. Germline loops: CDR1 LGHDT, CDR2 YNNKEL (reference sequence). The CDR3 sequence: CASSQARGRETQYF. The CDR3 DNA reads TGTGCCAGCAGCCAAGCCAGGGGGAGGGAGACCCAGTACTTC.

The genes are TRBV13 and TRBJ1-5; TRBD1 aligns across 7 bases. This CDR3 comprises 14 residues. CDR1 is PRHDT and CDR2 is FYEKMQ in the germline V gene (reference sequence). V shed 4 bases, J shed 5 bases, and the junction held 5 bases outside the gene matches. The CDR3 coding sequence is TGTGCCAGCAGCTCGACAGGGCGGGATCAGCCCCAGCATTTT. This gives the protein CASSSTGRDQPQHF.

The V call is TRBV7-9, the J call TRBJ1-6; 7 nucleotides agree with TRBD1. CDR3 length: 13 amino acids. The V segment lost 5 bases and the J segment 10 bases; nucleotides outside the gene matches: 5. From germline, CDR1 is SEHNR and CDR2 FQNEAQ (reference sequence). Here the CDR3 reads CASSPGGGSPLHF. The CDR3 DNA is TGTGCCAGCAGCCCAGGAGGGGGCTCACCCCTCCACTTT.